This is a list of T cell receptor beta chains from one sample in a study of CD8 T cells in Susac syndrome. TCRdb processed the immunoSEQ multiplex PCR reads anew with MiXCR; each CDR3 protein has one entry. The table lists 250,000 to 350,000 distinct CDR3 sequences, around 90% of them singletons. The source material was CD4+ T cells from PBMCs. Receptor source: a human donor with multiple sclerosis. The CDR3 runs from the conserved cysteine through the conserved F or W. The D gene is left open where the match is weak.

>.|16|TRBV3-1
CASSQGSSSGANVLTF
>TRBD1|15|TRBV15
CATSRDRVHGYGYTF
>.|15|TRBV20-1
CSAQPSHVITDTQYF
>.|13|TRBV4-1
CASSQAVKETQYF
>.|13|TRBV2
CASSGPNLYGYTF
>.|11|TRBV20-1
CSARPNTEAFF
>TRBD1|16|TRBV19
CASSPSRDRGRAPLHF
>TRBD2|15|TRBV6-2/TRBV6-3
CASSPTTSGIYEQYF
>.|13|TRBV6-4
CASSEGWETEAFF
>.|17|TRBV7-9
CASSPSATWGFRETQYF
>.|14|TRBV11-2
CASSLNAKRDEQFF
>.|13|TRBV9
CASSPPPTTEAFF
>TRBD2|19|TRBV12-3/TRBV12-4
CASSSGLAGGPSSYNEQFF
>.|12|TRBV5-1
CASSLLKETQYF
>.|13|TRBV25-1
CASSEWGNTEAFF
>.|13|TRBV29-1
CSVVPGDGYGYTF
>.|14|TRBV20-1
CSASLTGLNTEAFF
>.|16|TRBV4-1
CASSQENPQWGNEQFF
>TRBD2|14|TRBV30
CAWKRGANTGELFF
>TRBD1|14|TRBV7-2
CASSLERGPYTQYF
>TRBD1|15|TRBV28
CASSLSPGQTYEQYF
>TRBD1|16|TRBV5-4
CASSPHSGGLGGELFF